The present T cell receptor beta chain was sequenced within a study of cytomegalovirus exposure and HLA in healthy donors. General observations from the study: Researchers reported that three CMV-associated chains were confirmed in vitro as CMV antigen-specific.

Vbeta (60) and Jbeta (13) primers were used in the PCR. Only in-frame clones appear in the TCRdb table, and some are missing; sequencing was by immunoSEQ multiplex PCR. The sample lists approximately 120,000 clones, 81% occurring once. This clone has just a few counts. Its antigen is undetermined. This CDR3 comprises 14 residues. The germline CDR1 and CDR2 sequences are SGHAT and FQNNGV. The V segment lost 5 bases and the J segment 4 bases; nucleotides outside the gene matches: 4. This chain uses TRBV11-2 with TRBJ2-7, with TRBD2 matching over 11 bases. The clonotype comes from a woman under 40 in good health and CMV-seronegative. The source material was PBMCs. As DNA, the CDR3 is TGTGCCAGCAGCGCCGGGACTAGCGGTTACGAGCAGTACTTC. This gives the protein CASSAGTSGYEQYF. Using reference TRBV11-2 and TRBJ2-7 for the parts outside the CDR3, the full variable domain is EAGVAQSPRYKIIEKRQSVAFWCNPISGHATLYWYQQILGQGPKLLIQFQNNGVVDDSQLPKDRFSAERLKGVDSTLKIQPAKLEDSAVYLCASSAGTSGYEQYFGPGTRLTVT.